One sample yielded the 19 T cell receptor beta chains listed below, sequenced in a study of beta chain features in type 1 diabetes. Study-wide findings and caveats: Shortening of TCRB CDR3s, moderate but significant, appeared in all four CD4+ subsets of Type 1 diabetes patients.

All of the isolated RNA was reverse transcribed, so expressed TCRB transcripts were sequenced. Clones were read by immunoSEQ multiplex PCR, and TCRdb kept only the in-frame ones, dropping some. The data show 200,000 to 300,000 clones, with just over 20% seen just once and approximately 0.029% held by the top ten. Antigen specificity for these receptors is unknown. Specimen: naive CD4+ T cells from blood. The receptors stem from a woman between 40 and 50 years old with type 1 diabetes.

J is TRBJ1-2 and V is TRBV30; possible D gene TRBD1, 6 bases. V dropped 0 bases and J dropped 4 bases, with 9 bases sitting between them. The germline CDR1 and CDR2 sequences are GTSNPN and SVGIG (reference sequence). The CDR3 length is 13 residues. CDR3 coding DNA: TGTGCCTGGAGTGTAGGACAGTTCTATGGCTACACCTTC. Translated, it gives CAWSVGQFYGYTF.

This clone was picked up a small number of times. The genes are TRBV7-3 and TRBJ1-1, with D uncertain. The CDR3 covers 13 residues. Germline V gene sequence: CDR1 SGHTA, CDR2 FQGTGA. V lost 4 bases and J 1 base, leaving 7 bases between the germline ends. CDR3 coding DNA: TGTGCCAGCAGCTCGTACAAGAACACTGAAGCTTTCTTT. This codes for CASSSYKNTEAFF.

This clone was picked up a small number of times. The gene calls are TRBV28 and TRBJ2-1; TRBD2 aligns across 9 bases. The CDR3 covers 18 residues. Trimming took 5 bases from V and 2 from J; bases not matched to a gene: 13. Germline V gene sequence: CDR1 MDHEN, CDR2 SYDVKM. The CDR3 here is CASSLIWASGEAYNEQFF. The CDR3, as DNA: TGTGCCAGCAGTCTGATCTGGGCTAGCGGGGAGGCCTACAATGAGCAGTTCTTC.

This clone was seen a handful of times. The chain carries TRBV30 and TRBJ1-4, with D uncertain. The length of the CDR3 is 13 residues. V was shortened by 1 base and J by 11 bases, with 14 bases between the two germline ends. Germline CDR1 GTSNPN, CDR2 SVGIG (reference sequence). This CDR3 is CAWSGASAGKLFF. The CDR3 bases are TGTGCCTGGAGTGGAGCCTCGGCCGGGAAACTGTTTTTT.

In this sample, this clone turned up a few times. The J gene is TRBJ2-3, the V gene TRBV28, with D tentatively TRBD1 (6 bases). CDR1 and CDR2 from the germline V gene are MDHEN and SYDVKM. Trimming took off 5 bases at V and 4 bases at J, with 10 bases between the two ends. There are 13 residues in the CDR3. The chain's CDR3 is CASSLDSSDTQYF. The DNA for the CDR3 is TGTGCCAGCAGTCTGGACAGCTCAGATACGCAGTATTTT.

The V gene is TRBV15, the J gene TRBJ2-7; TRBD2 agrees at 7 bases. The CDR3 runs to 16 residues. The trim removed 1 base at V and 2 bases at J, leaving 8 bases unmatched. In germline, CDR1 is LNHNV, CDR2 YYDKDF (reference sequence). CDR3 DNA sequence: TGTGCCACCAGCAGAGCGGGCGGGAGAGAACCCTACGAGCAGTACTTC. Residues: CATSRAGGREPYEQYF.

The CDR3 loop is CASSLGTDYGYTF. The CDR3, as DNA: TGTGCCAGCAGCCTGGGGACAGACTATGGCTACACCTTC. The V gene is TRBV7-2, the J gene TRBJ1-2; 7 positions agree with TRBD1. J lost 3 bases, V lost 5 bases, and 3 bases had no gene match. The CDR3 has 13 amino acids. CDR1 and CDR2 from the germline V gene are SGHTA and FQGNSA.

The CDR3 loop is CASSLYQGSRDEQFF. CDR3 DNA: TGTGCCAGCAGTTTATATCAGGGTTCTCGGGATGAGCAGTTCTTC. V is TRBV28 and J is TRBJ2-1, with a possible D match to TRBD1 (5 bases). Germline CDR1 and CDR2: MDHEN and SYDVKM. This CDR3 has 15 residues. V was trimmed by 1 base and J by 8 bases, leaving 15 bases between them.

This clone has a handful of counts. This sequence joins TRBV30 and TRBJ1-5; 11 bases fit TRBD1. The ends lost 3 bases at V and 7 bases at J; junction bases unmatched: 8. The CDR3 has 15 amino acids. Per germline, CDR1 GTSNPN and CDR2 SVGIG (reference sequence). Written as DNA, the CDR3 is TGTGCCTGGAGCCGGACAGGGGGCGCGGAACAGCCCCAGCATTTT. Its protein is CAWSRTGGAEQPQHF. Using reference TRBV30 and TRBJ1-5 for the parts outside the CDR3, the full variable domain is SQTIHQWPATLVQPVGSPLSLECTVEGTSNPNLYWYRQAAGRGLQLLFYSVGIGQISSEVPQNLSASRPQDRQFILSSKKLLLSDSGFYLCAWSRTGGAEQPQHFGDGTRLSIL.

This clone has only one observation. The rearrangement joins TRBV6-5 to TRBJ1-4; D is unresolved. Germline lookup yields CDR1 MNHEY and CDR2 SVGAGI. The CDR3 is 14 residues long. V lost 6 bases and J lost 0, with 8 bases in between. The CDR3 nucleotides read TGTGCCAGCAGGTCTCTTGCAACTAATGAAAAACTGTTTTTT. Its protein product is CASRSLATNEKLFF.

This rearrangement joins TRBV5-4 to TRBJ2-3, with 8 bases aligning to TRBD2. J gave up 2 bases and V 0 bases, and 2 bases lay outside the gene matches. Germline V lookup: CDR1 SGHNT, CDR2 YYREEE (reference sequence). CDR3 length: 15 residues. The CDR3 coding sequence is TGTGCCAGCAGCTTGGGAGCGGGAGTCACAGATACGCAGTATTTT. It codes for CASSLGAGVTDTQYF.

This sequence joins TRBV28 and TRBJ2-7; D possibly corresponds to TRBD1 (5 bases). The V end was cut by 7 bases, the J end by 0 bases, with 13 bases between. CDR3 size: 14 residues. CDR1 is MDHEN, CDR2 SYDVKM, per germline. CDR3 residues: CASTRAPYSYEQYF. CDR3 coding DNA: TGTGCCAGCACCAGGGCCCCATACTCCTACGAGCAGTACTTC.

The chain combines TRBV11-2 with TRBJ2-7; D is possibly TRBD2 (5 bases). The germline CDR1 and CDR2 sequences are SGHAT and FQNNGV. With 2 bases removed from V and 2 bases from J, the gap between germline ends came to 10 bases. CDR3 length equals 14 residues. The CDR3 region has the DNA TGTGCCAGCAGCTTATGGACTGGGACCTACGAGCAGTACTTC. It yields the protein CASSLWTGTYEQYF.

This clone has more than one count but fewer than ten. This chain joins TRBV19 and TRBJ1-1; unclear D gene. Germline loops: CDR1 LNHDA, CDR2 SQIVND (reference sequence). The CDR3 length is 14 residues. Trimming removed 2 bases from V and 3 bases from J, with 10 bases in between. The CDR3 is CASSIQGAHTEAFF. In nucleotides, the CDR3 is TGTGCCAGTAGTATACAAGGAGCCCACACTGAAGCTTTCTTT.

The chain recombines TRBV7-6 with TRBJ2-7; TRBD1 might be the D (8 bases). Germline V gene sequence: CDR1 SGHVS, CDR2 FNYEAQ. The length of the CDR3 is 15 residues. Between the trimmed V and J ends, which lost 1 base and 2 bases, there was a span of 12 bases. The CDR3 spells CASSLGQGRAYEQYF. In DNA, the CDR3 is TGTGCCAGCAGCTTAGGACAGGGGAGGGCCTACGAGCAGTACTTC. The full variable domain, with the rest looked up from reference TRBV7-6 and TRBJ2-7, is GAGVSQSPRYKVTKRGQDVALRCDPISGHVSLYWYRQALGQGPEFLTYFNYEAQQDKSGLPNDRFSAERPEGSISTLTIQRTEQRDSAMYRCASSLGQGRAYEQYFGPGTRLTVT.

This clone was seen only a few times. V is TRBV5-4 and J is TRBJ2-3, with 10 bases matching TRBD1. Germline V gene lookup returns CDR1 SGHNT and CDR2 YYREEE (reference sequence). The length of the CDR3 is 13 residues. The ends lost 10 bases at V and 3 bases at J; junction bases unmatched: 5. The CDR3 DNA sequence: TGTGCCTGCGGGACAGGGGCGACAGATACGCAGTATTTT. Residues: CACGTGATDTQYF.

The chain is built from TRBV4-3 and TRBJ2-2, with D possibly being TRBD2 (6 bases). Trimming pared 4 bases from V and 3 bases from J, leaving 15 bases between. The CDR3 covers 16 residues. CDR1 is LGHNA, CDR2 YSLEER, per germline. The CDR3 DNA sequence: TGCGCCAGCAGCCCGAGCGGGTTCGAGGACACCGGGGAGCTGTTTTTT. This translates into CASSPSGFEDTGELFF.

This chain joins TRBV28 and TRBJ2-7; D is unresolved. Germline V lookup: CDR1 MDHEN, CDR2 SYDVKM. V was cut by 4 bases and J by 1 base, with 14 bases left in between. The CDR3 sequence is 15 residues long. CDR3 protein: CASSSPPLSSYEQYF. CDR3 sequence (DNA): TGTGCCAGCAGTTCCCCCCCCCTTAGTTCCTACGAGCAGTACTTC.

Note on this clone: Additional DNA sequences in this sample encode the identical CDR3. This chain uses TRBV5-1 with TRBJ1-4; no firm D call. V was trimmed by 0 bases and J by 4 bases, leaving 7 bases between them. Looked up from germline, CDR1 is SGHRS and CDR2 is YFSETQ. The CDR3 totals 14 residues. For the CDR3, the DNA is TGCGCCAGCAGCTTGGGCCAGAATAATGAAAAACTGTTTTTT. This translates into CASSLGQNNEKLFF.